This T cell receptor beta chain appears in the sequencing data of a study of cytomegalovirus exposure and HLA in healthy donors. Using immunoSEQ multiplex PCR, the repertoire was profiled, and TCRdb retains in-frame clones only, with some absent. This table has about 150,000 clones, approximately 89% appearing once. V lost 0 bases and J 2 bases, leaving 12 bases between the germline ends. CDR3 length: 16 residues. CDR1 and CDR2 (germline): LGHNA, YSLEER. This receptor was obtained from a woman under 30 in good health and CMV-seropositive. The specimen was PBMCs. This chain joins TRBV4-3 and TRBJ2-3; D gene unclear. The CDR3 DNA follows: TGCGCCAGCAGCCAAGATTCCGGTCTTATCACAGATACGCAGTATTTT. This translates into CASSQDSGLITDTQYF.